The source of this TCR beta chain is a study of CD8 T cells in Susac syndrome. The patients who served as multiple sclerosis controls were treatment-naive and had stable or active relapsing-remitting disease that fulfilled the revised McDonald criteria. Negative isolation yielded CD4+ and CD8+ T cells, and FACS enriched TEMRA cells. Random hexamers were used to reverse transcribe roughly 0.45 to 1 ug of RNA. TCR beta CDR3 was amplified by immunoSEQ covering 54 Vbeta and 13 Jbeta. Each CDR3 protein gets one entry after TCRdb re-called the immunoSEQ multiplex PCR reads with MiXCR. The sample shows over 130,000 distinct CDR3 sequences, around 96% of them seen only once. The CDR3 contains 16 residues. J was trimmed by 4 bases and V by 6 bases; bases with no gene match: 8.

This TCR was sampled from a human donor with multiple sclerosis. The V and J genes are TRBV12-3 or TRBV12-4 and TRBJ1-5, with 11 positions matching TRBD1. Sequenced: CD4+ T cells from PBMCs. The CDR3 bases are TGTGCCAGCAGCCGCAGGGGGACAGGGGGAAATCAGCCCCAGCATTTT. This sequence encodes CASSRRGTGGNQPQHF.